This TCR beta chain was sequenced in a study of T-cell memory formation after mild COVID-19. Many counts were recorded for this clonotype. From the 5' RACE reads, TCRdb called clonotypes with MiXCR, one entry per CDR3 protein. This sample has approximately 260,000 distinct CDR3 sequences; around 15% occur once, and the top ten carry approximately 3.4%. Sample: PBMCs or a T cell subset sorted from them (not recorded which). The TCR comes from a man younger than 35 who had mild COVID-19 (a few samples of this study predate the infection). Cell type and time point are not known.

CDR3 DNA sequence: TGCGCCAGCACCGGTGCTCAAGAGACCCAGTACTTC. Protein: CASTGAQETQYF. The genes are TRBV10-2 and TRBJ2-5; D is uncertain. CDR3 size: 12 residues. V was cut by 7 bases and J by 2 bases, with 8 bases left in between. Germline CDR1 WSHSY, CDR2 SAAADI.